This TCR beta chain was recorded in a study of blood T cell repertoires in COVID-19. Turning to the study itself: Nucleic acid was either cDNA or gDNA, and it came from T cells, B-cell-depleted T cells, or PBMCs.

As handled by the study authors: Reference gene primer amplification gave estimated nucleated cell counts. Assay used: immunoSEQ multiplex PCR; TCRdb lists only in-frame clones, some missing. Clone size and the V and J calls come from that table; the DNA yielded D and trimming. The profile shows about 310,000 clones, 75% to 90% of them singletons. This clone showed up just once. Sequenced: peripheral blood. This TCR was recovered from a woman aged 30 to 39 with COVID-19, enrolled during active disease.

CDR3 DNA sequence: TGCGCCAGCAGCCCCGGGGTCGGAGTGAACACTGAAGCTTTCTTT. It encodes CASSPGVGVNTEAFF. The chain uses TRBV5-1 and TRBJ1-1; D gene ambiguous. CDR1 and CDR2 (germline): SGHRS, YFSETQ. This CDR3 comprises 15 residues. V lost 4 bases to trimming and J lost 0 bases, with 13 bases between them.